The rows below give T cell receptor beta chains drawn from one sample of a study of T cells after yellow fever vaccination. From the 5' RACE reads, TCRdb called clonotypes with MiXCR, one entry per CDR3 protein. The table has over 110,000 distinct CDR3 sequences, about 8% seen once; the top ten hold roughly 0.71%. The source material was CD4+ T cells sorted from PBMCs, sampled 5 days after the yellow fever booster vaccination. These receptors all stem from a man aged 25-40 years who received the YFV17D yellow fever vaccine. CDR3s include the opening cysteine and the closing phenylalanine or tryptophan. D genes are given only for firm matches. For some rows the clone size is stated as once, few or many, or as a class when expanded; others skip it.

. | TRBJ2-2 | TRBV9 | many | CASSVTHTGELFF | TGTGCCAGCAGCGTTACCCACACCGGGGAGCTGTTTTTT
. | TRBJ2-2 | TRBV19 | few | CASRRDHTGELFF | TGTGCCAGTAGGCGGGACCACACCGGGGAGCTGTTTTTT
. | TRBJ1-6 | TRBV6-1 | many | CASSDPGVPGSLHF | TGTGCCAGCAGTGACCCTGGGGTACCAGGAAGCCTCCACTTT
TRBD1 | TRBJ2-7 | TRBV7-9 | many | CASSSENRGTYEQYF | TGTGCCAGCAGCTCGGAAAACAGGGGAACCTACGAGCAGTACTTC
. | TRBJ2-2 | TRBV9 | many | CASSLVGGFGELFF | TGTGCCAGCAGCCTCGTCGGCGGGTTCGGGGAGCTGTTTTTT
. | TRBJ2-1 | TRBV5-1 | many | CASSLALSSGSYNEQFF | TGCGCCAGCAGCTTGGCTTTGTCGAGCGGGTCCTACAATGAGCAGTTCTTC
TRBD1 | TRBJ2-2 | TRBV5-1 | . | CASSKQGADTGELFF | TGCGCCAGCAGCAAACAGGGGGCGGACACCGGGGAGCTGTTTTTT
TRBD1 | TRBJ1-2 | TRBV6-5 | . | CASSYRQGDGGYTF | TGTGCCAGCAGTTATCGCCAGGGGGACGGTGGCTACACCTTC
TRBD2 | TRBJ2-4 | TRBV20-1 | many | CSASSGNLKNIQYF | TGCAGTGCTAGTAGCGGGAATCTGAAAAACATTCAGTACTTC
TRBD2 | TRBJ2-7 | TRBV12-3/TRBV12-4 | many | CASSPPYQAGVGYEQYF | TGTGCCAGCAGTCCGCCGTACCAAGCGGGAGTGGGTTACGAGCAGTACTTC
. | TRBJ2-3 | TRBV20-1 | many | CSARDSREGADTQYF | TGCAGTGCTAGAGATTCGCGGGAAGGAGCAGATACGCAGTATTTT
TRBD2 | TRBJ2-7 | TRBV20-1 | . | CCATFGAGGDSYEQYF | TGCTGTGCTACCTTTGGAGCGGGAGGGGACTCCTACGAGCAGTACTTC
. | TRBJ1-5 | TRBV30 | few | CAWSVPGGSQPQHF | TGTGCCTGGAGTGTACCCGGGGGCTCTCAGCCCCAGCATTTT
. | TRBJ1-2 | TRBV27 | many | CASSPLDSFNYGYTF | TGTGCCAGCAGTCCACTGGACAGCTTTAACTATGGCTACACCTTC
. | TRBJ1-2 | TRBV29-1 | once | CSVGDQGSNYGYTF | TGCAGCGTTGGGGATCAGGGCAGTAACTATGGCTACACCTTC
. | TRBJ2-5 | TRBV5-1 | many | CASSLVTGNQETQYF | TGCGCCAGCAGCTTGGTGACTGGAAACCAAGAGACCCAGTACTTC
. | TRBJ2-1 | TRBV5-1 | . | CASSWSALIGGNEQFF | TGCGCCAGCAGCTGGAGTGCGCTAATCGGTGGCAATGAGCAGTTCTTC
. | TRBJ1-1 | TRBV5-4 | few | CASRAQQGGNTEAFF | TGTGCCAGCAGAGCCCAACAGGGCGGGAACACTGAAGCTTTCTTT
. | TRBJ2-7 | TRBV7-2 | many | CASSLVASEGFEQYF | TGTGCCAGCAGCTTAGTGGCTAGTGAGGGGTTCGAGCAGTACTTC
. | TRBJ2-5 | TRBV19 | many | CASSRSIQETQYF | TGTGCCAGTAGTCGGTCAATCCAAGAGACCCAGTACTTC
TRBD2 | TRBJ2-5 | TRBV20-1 | many | CSASFSGTPETQYF | TGCAGTGCTAGCTTTAGCGGGACCCCGGAGACCCAGTACTTC
. | TRBJ2-7 | TRBV12-3/TRBV12-4 | many | CASSRRTERNEQYF | TGTGCCAGCAGTCGAAGGACAGAGAGGAACGAGCAGTACTTC
. | TRBJ1-1 | TRBV6-2/TRBV6-3 | many | CASSYSTESTEAFF | TGTGCCAGCAGTTACTCGACGGAATCCACCGAAGCTTTCTTT
. | TRBJ2-5 | TRBV5-1 | many | CASSQQETQYF | TGCGCCAGCAGCCAACAAGAGACCCAGTACTTC
. | TRBJ2-2 | TRBV15 | many | CATSRDRSSTGELFF | TGTGCCACCAGCAGAGATAGGTCCTCAACCGGGGAGCTGTTTTTT
. | TRBJ2-2 | TRBV19 | many | CAVQPGGSNTGELFF | TGTGCCGTCCAACCAGGCGGGTCGAACACCGGGGAGCTGTTTTTT
TRBD2 | TRBJ2-1 | TRBV5-1 | many | CASSLVAAGGYEQFF | TGCGCCAGCAGCTTGGTGGCAGCGGGAGGCTATGAGCAGTTCTTC
. | TRBJ1-2 | TRBV7-9 | many | CASSLAQASYTF | TGTGCCAGCAGCTTAGCCCAGGCCAGCTACACCTTC
. | TRBJ2-3 | TRBV5-1 | many | CASRGDTDTQYF | TGCGCCAGCAGGGGTGATACAGATACGCAGTATTTT
. | TRBJ2-5 | TRBV20-1 | many | CSVKEGETQYF | TGCAGCGTTAAAGAGGGGGAGACCCAGTACTTC
TRBD1 | TRBJ1-1 | TRBV6-1 | many | CASKGQVLNTEAFF | TGTGCCAGCAAAGGACAGGTCCTGAACACTGAAGCTTTCTTT
TRBD2 | TRBJ2-1 | TRBV4-3 | many | CASSFRVAGGVNEQFF | TGCGCCAGCAGCTTCCGAGTCGCGGGAGGGGTCAATGAGCAGTTCTTC
. | TRBJ1-2 | TRBV12-3/TRBV12-4 | . | CASSRGGYGYTF | TGTGCCAGCAGTAGGGGGGGGTATGGCTACACCTTC
. | TRBJ1-3 | TRBV5-4 | few | CASSFGSTGNTIYF | TGTGCCAGCAGCTTCGGTAGTACTGGAAACACCATATATTTT
TRBD1 | TRBJ2-1 | TRBV5-4 | few | CASSFNADRNNEQFF | TGTGCCAGCAGCTTTAATGCGGACAGGAACAATGAGCAGTTCTTC
. | TRBJ1-1 | TRBV7-9 | many | CASSLPGGMEAFF | TGTGCCAGCAGCTTACCGGGGGGGATGGAAGCTTTCTTT
. | TRBJ2-1 | TRBV7-2 | many | CASSLVAGAYNEQFF | TGTGCCAGCAGCTTAGTTGCGGGGGCATACAATGAGCAGTTCTTC
. | TRBJ2-1 | TRBV7-6 | many | CASSPDGPRGEQFF | TGTGCCAGCAGCCCGGACGGCCCTAGGGGTGAGCAGTTCTTC
TRBD2 | TRBJ2-1 | TRBV20-1 | . | CCARGGTSGRERNEQFF | TGCTGTGCTAGAGGGGGGACTAGCGGGAGAGAAAGGAATGAGCAGTTCTTC
. | TRBJ2-5 | TRBV20-1 | . | CSAPDRTRGETQYF | TGCAGTGCCCCAGACAGGACCCGAGGGGAGACCCAGTACTTC
. | TRBJ1-3 | TRBV5-8 | many | CASSVQVGTIYF | TGTGCCAGCAGCGTTCAGGTCGGCACCATATATTTT
. | TRBJ2-7 | TRBV7-2 | many | CASSQSGLYEQYF | TGTGCCAGCAGCCAAAGCGGACTTTACGAGCAGTACTTC
TRBD2 | TRBJ2-7 | TRBV20-1 | . | CSARRTGGMSGSSYEQYF | TGCAGTGCTAGACGTACGGGAGGAATGAGCGGGAGCTCCTACGAGCAGTACTTC
TRBD2 | TRBJ2-7 | TRBV20-1 | many | CSAMAGVYEQYF | TGCAGTGCCATGGCGGGAGTCTACGAGCAGTACTTC
. | TRBJ1-1 | TRBV20-1 | many | CSARDRDYEWAFF | TGCAGTGCTAGAGATCGGGACTACGAGTGGGCTTTCTTT
. | TRBJ2-2 | TRBV10-3 | many | CAISPGEPTGELFF | TGTGCCATCAGCCCGGGTGAGCCCACCGGGGAGCTGTTTTTT
TRBD2 | TRBJ2-7 | TRBV29-1 | many | CSLEKREQSYEQYF | TGCAGCCTAGAAAAGCGGGAGCAGTCCTACGAGCAGTACTTC
. | TRBJ2-7 | TRBV12-3/TRBV12-4 | many | CASSFSGEGDEQYF | TGTGCCAGCAGTTTCTCTGGTGAGGGCGACGAGCAGTACTTC
. | TRBJ1-3 | TRBV7-7 | many | CASSSHRVSGPGNTIYF | TGTGCCAGCAGCTCCCACAGGGTCTCGGGCCCTGGAAACACCATATATTTT
TRBD1 | TRBJ1-5 | TRBV10-3 | many | CAISEAGGGRNQPQHF | TGTGCCATCAGTGAAGCAGGGGGCGGTCGCAATCAGCCCCAGCATTTT
. | TRBJ2-1 | TRBV19 | few | CASSPRDGEQFF | TGTGCCAGTAGTCCCCGGGACGGTGAGCAGTTCTTC
TRBD1 | TRBJ1-2 | TRBV29-1 | many | CSVSNRGPDGYTF | TGCAGCGTTTCGAACAGGGGCCCGGATGGCTACACCTTC
. | TRBJ2-1 | TRBV6-2/TRBV6-3 | many | CASSGLSSYNEQFF | TGTGCCAGCAGCGGGCTGAGCTCCTACAATGAGCAGTTCTTC
. | TRBJ1-1 | TRBV5-4 | few | CASSLNSGLTFEAFF | TGTGCCAGCAGCCTAAATTCAGGGTTGACGTTTGAAGCTTTCTTT
. | TRBJ2-7 | TRBV7-2 | many | CASRWDAGPSYEQYF | TGTGCCAGCAGATGGGACGCGGGGCCATCCTACGAGCAGTACTTC
TRBD2 | TRBJ2-1 | TRBV7-3 | . | CASCTAPGLAGGSNEQFF | TGTGCCAGCTGCACCGCACCGGGACTAGCGGGAGGGTCAAATGAGCAGTTCTTC
. | TRBJ2-7 | TRBV3-1 | many | CASSQELGYYEQYF | TGTGCCAGCAGCCAAGAACTAGGCTACTACGAGCAGTACTTC
. | TRBJ2-7 | TRBV7-2 | many | CASSLEVSVYEQYF | TGTGCCAGCAGCTTAGAGGTCTCAGTCTACGAGCAGTACTTC
TRBD2 | TRBJ2-3 | TRBV5-6 | . | CASSRPGLALTDTQYF | TGTGCCAGCAGCCGCCCAGGACTAGCGCTCACAGATACGCAGTATTTT